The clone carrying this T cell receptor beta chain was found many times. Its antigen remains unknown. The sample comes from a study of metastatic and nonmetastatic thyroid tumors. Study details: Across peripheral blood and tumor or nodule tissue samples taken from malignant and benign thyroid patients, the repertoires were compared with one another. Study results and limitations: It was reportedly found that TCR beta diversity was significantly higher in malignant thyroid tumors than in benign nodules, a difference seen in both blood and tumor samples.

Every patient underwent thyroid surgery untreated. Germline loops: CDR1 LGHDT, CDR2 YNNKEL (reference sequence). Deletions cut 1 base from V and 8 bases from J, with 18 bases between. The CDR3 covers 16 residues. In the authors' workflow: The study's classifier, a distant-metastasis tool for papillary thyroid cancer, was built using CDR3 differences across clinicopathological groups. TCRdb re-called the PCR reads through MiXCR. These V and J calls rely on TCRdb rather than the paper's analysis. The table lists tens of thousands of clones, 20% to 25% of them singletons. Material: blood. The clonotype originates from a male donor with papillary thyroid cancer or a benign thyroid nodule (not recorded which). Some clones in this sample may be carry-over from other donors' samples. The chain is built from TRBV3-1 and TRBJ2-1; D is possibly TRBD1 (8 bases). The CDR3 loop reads CASSQGSYRGGDEQFF. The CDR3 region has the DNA TGTGCCAGCAGCCAAGGGTCCTACAGGGGGGGAGATGAGCAGTTCTTC.